The 24 T cell receptor beta chains below all came from one sample that was sequenced in a study of cytomegalovirus exposure and HLA in healthy donors. The protocol was immunoSEQ multiplex PCR, while the TCRdb copy is restricted to in-frame clones and leaves out a portion. Of 100,000 to 150,000 clones listed, around nine tenths are singletons. Material: PBMCs. The receptor source for this set is a woman aged 18-29 years in good health and CMV-seronegative.

The V call is TRBV4-1, the J call TRBJ2-2, with D tentatively TRBD1 (5 bases). CDR3 length: 16 residues. Germline V gene sequence: CDR1 MGHRA, CDR2 YSYEKL. The germline V and J ends were trimmed by 0 bases and 0 bases, with 8 bases remaining between them. The CDR3, as DNA: TGCGCCAGCAGCCAAGAAGGGGCCCCGAACACCGGGGAGCTGTTTTTT. Its protein is CASSQEGAPNTGELFF.

In DNA, the CDR3 is TGTGCCATCAGTGGTCGGACAGGGGGCGACGAGCAGTACTTC. Translating gives CAISGRTGGDEQYF. This rearrangement joins TRBV10-3 to TRBJ2-7; 11 bases line up with TRBD1. CDR1 is ENHRY, CDR2 SYGVKD, per germline. The V gene end was trimmed by 4 bases and the J gene end by 5 bases; junction bases not matched to a gene: 4. This CDR3 has 14 residues.

The chain has TRBV28 and TRBJ2-7; TRBD1 matches at 9 bases. V lost 4 bases, J lost 4 bases, and 5 bases stayed unmatched. Looked up from germline, CDR1 is MDHEN and CDR2 is SYDVKM. The CDR3 spans 14 residues. The CDR3 DNA sequence: TGTGCCAGCAGTTACGCGGGACAGGGATACGAGCAGTACTTC. It specifies CASSYAGQGYEQYF. Filled out from reference TRBV28 and TRBJ2-7, the complete variable domain reads DVKVTQSSRYLVKRTGEKVFLECVQDMDHENMFWYRQDPGLGLRLIYFSYDVKMKEKGDIPEGYSVSREKKERFSLILESASTNQTSMYLCASSYAGQGYEQYFGPGTRLTVT.

The chain links TRBV5-5 to TRBJ2-1; 8 nucleotides match TRBD1. V was clipped by 2 bases and J by 3 bases; unmatched bases: 4. The CDR3 spans 15 residues. Germline V gives CDR1 SGHKS, CDR2 YYEKEE (reference sequence). CDR3 region: CASSFLGQGYNEQFF. CDR3 coding DNA: TGTGCCAGCAGCTTCCTAGGACAGGGCTACAATGAGCAGTTCTTC.

This chain connects TRBV7-2 to TRBJ2-6; a possible D gene is TRBD2 (5 bases). V shed 2 bases and J shed 0 bases, with 14 bases lying between them. The length of the CDR3 is 18 residues. Germline CDR1 SGHTA, CDR2 FQGNSA. In DNA form, the CDR3 reads TGTGCCAGCAGCTTATATATGCCGGGGAGCTCTGGGGCCAACGTCCTGACTTTC. It yields the protein CASSLYMPGSSGANVLTF.

The rearrangement links TRBV29-1 to TRBJ2-5, with D tentatively TRBD1 (6 bases). This CDR3 has 11 residues. The germline V gene has CDR1 SQVTM and CDR2 ANQGSEA. Trimming took 7 bases from V and 4 from J, leaving 10 bases between them. The DNA for the CDR3 is TGCAGCGGGATCAGGGGAGAGACCCAGTACTTC. Its translation is CSGIRGETQYF.

DNA of the CDR3: TGTGCCATCAGTGCGGCAGGGGACACCGGGGAGCTGTTTTTT. This gives the protein CAISAAGDTGELFF. The chain recombines TRBV10-3 with TRBJ2-2; TRBD1 might be the D (6 bases). The V gene lost 4 bases and the J gene lost 3 bases, with 9 bases spanning the gap. The CDR3 is made up of 14 amino acids. Germline-derived CDR1 and CDR2 are ENHRY and SYGVKD.

CDR3 bases: TGTGCCAGCAGTCCTAGACAGGGGAGGACAGATACGCAGTATTTT. It codes for CASSPRQGRTDTQYF. The genes are TRBV27 and TRBJ2-3, with 8 bases fitting TRBD1. CDR1 MNHEY and CDR2 SMNVEV come from the germline V gene (reference sequence). This CDR3 comprises 15 residues. Trimming at V came to 5 bases and at J to 3 bases, leaving 7 bases not matched to a gene.

The chain couples TRBV28 to TRBJ1-5, with a weak D call TRBD1 (6 bases). The CDR3 is 15 amino acids. V was cut by 2 bases and J by 6 bases, with 14 bases left in between. Germline CDR1 MDHEN, CDR2 SYDVKM. The CDR3 DNA follows: TGTGCCAGCAGTTTAGAGTCAGGGGATCGTCAGCCCCAGCATTTT. This translates into CASSLESGDRQPQHF.

The rearrangement joins TRBV7-9 to TRBJ2-7; 8 bases are a match to TRBD2. The J segment lost 6 bases and the V segment lost 1 base, leaving 8 bases of the junction unmatched. This CDR3 has 15 amino acids. Germline CDR1 SEHNR, CDR2 FQNEAQ (reference sequence). CDR3 region: CASSLGVTSASEQYF. CDR3 DNA: TGTGCCAGCAGCTTAGGAGTGACTAGCGCGAGCGAGCAGTACTTC.

V and J are TRBV5-1 and TRBJ2-1; 9 nucleotides line up with TRBD2. Germline V lookup: CDR1 SGHRS, CDR2 YFSETQ. After removal of 0 bases from V and 8 bases from J, the junction contained 6 bases not matched to a gene. The CDR3 spans 15 residues. CDR3 in amino acids: CASSLVAGVLYEQFF. For the CDR3, the DNA is TGCGCCAGCAGCTTGGTAGCGGGGGTTTTATATGAGCAGTTCTTC.

The gene calls are TRBV2 and TRBJ2-5; 8 positions match TRBD2. This CDR3 has 15 amino acids. Germline assignment: CDR1 SNHLY and CDR2 FYNNEI. With 7 bases clipped from V and 2 bases from J, the junction kept 9 bases outside the gene matches. The CDR3: CASIRGAGVQETQYF. The CDR3 DNA reads as TGTGCCAGCATAAGGGGAGCGGGGGTACAAGAGACCCAGTACTTC.

CDR3 sequence (DNA): TGCGCCAGCAGCCATGTAGCGGGAAGGGACGAGCAGTACTTC. Protein: CASSHVAGRDEQYF. The V gene is TRBV4-3, the J gene TRBJ2-7, with TRBD2 matching over 8 bases. Looked up from germline, CDR1 is LGHNA and CDR2 is YSLEER. The CDR3 contains 14 residues. V was pared by 3 bases and J by 5 bases, with 6 bases of the junction left unmatched.

The J gene is TRBJ2-1, the V gene TRBV6-5, with TRBD2 identical over 9 bases. This CDR3 is 16 amino acids long. V shed 4 bases and J 5 bases; nucleotides not matched to a gene: 9. CDR1 is MNHEY and CDR2 is SVGAGI in the germline V gene. CDR3 residues: CASSFTTSGLNNEQFF. CDR3 nucleotide sequence: TGTGCCAGCAGTTTCACGACTAGCGGACTAAACAATGAGCAGTTCTTC.

This chain links TRBV27 with TRBJ2-7, with TRBD2 matching 8 bases. The CDR3 contains 16 residues. The V gene's germline CDR1 is MNHEY and CDR2 SMNVEV (reference sequence). The trim removed 6 bases at V and 0 bases at J, leaving 10 bases unmatched. The CDR3 loop is CASSSGGGYPSYEQYF. In nucleotides, the CDR3 is TGTGCCAGCAGCTCCGGGGGGGGGTACCCCTCCTACGAGCAGTACTTC.

The gene calls are TRBV30 and TRBJ1-5; weak D call: TRBD1 (5 bases). Germline CDR1 is GTSNPN and CDR2 is SVGIG (reference sequence). The CDR3 has 15 amino acids. V was trimmed by 0 bases and J by 4 bases, leaving 13 bases between them. CDR3 sequence: CAWSVGLTENQPQHF. The CDR3 nucleotides read TGTGCCTGGAGTGTCGGATTGACAGAAAATCAGCCCCAGCATTTT.

J is TRBJ2-1 and V is TRBV7-9; D might be TRBD2 (5 bases). This CDR3 is 13 amino acids long. V was pared by 3 bases and J by 4 bases, with 7 bases between. CDR1 and CDR2 (germline): SEHNR, FQNEAQ (reference sequence). This CDR3 reads CASSFIAYNEQFF. The CDR3 bases are TGTGCCAGCAGCTTCATAGCGTACAATGAGCAGTTCTTC.

The chain is built from TRBV28 and TRBJ2-3, with D unresolved. Germline loops: CDR1 MDHEN, CDR2 SYDVKM. Between the trimmed V and J ends, which lost 2 bases and 6 bases, there was a span of 15 bases. The CDR3 consists of 15 residues. The CDR3 spells CASSLPGSVTDTQYF. CDR3 DNA sequence: TGTGCCAGCAGTTTACCCGGGTCTGTGACTGATACGCAGTATTTT.

The genes are TRBV10-3 and TRBJ1-1; D is possibly TRBD1 (6 bases). Trimming left V 5 bases short and J 1 base short, with 17 bases between. The CDR3 spans 16 residues. The germline V gene has CDR1 ENHRY and CDR2 SYGVKD. DNA for the CDR3: TGTGCCATCAGTCCCGGTGGGGGGGCGGCGAACACTGAAGCTTTCTTT. This gives the protein CAISPGGGAANTEAFF.

This clone appeared once. The rearrangement uses TRBV2 and TRBJ2-7, with a tentative D call TRBD1 (5 bases). The CDR3 has 15 residues. Trimming left V 5 bases short and J 2 bases short, with 16 bases between. Germline assignment: CDR1 SNHLY and CDR2 FYNNEI. For the CDR3, the DNA is TGTGCCAGCAGTCCCCTGGACACCGCAACCTACGAGCAGTACTTC. Translation gives CASSPLDTATYEQYF. Full variable domain (remainder filled in from reference TRBV2 and TRBJ2-7): EPEVTQTPSHQVTQMGQEVILRCVPISNHLYFYWYRQILGQKVEFLVSFYNNEISEKSEIFDDQFSVERPDGSNFTLKIRSTKLEDSAMYFCASSPLDTATYEQYFGPGTRLTVT.

CDR3 sequence (DNA): TGTGCCAGCAGCTTAACGGTCCGCCTGCTAGCGGGAGGGCTCAATGAGCAGTTCTTC. Translation gives CASSLTVRLLAGGLNEQFF. This chain links TRBV7-3 with TRBJ2-1, with TRBD2 matching 12 bases. Per germline, CDR1 SGHTA and CDR2 FQGTGA. Trimming removed 0 bases from V and 6 bases from J; junction bases left unmatched: 12. The CDR3 spans 19 residues.

V gene TRBV2 combines with J gene TRBJ2-7; 7 nucleotides line up with TRBD2. In germline, CDR1 is SNHLY, CDR2 FYNNEI. The CDR3 loop spans 14 amino acids. J gave up 0 bases and V 7 bases, and 6 bases lay outside the gene matches. CDR3 loop: CASTTTSSSYEQYF. CDR3 sequence (DNA): TGTGCCAGCACTACGACTAGCAGCTCCTACGAGCAGTACTTC. The full variable domain, completed using reference TRBV2 and TRBJ2-7, is EPEVTQTPSHQVTQMGQEVILRCVPISNHLYFYWYRQILGQKVEFLVSFYNNEISEKSEIFDDQFSVERPDGSNFTLKIRSTKLEDSAMYFCASTTTSSSYEQYFGPGTRLTVT.

This chain links TRBV2 with TRBJ1-6; 8 positions match TRBD1. This CDR3 is built from 13 residues. V dropped 3 bases and J dropped 8; count of bases not matched to a gene: 0. CDR1 is SNHLY and CDR2 is FYNNEI in the germline V gene. The CDR3 sequence is CASSEDRDSPLHF. The CDR3 DNA follows: TGTGCCAGCAGTGAGGACAGGGATTCACCCCTCCACTTT.

V usage is TRBV7-9 and J usage is TRBJ1-1; possibly TRBD1 for D (5 bases). V lost 6 bases, J lost 6 bases, and 11 bases lay in between. In germline, CDR1 is SEHNR, CDR2 FQNEAQ (reference sequence). The CDR3 has 12 residues. CDR3 sequence (DNA): TGTGCCAGCAGTGACAGAGGATCTGAAGCTTTCTTT. It codes for CASSDRGSEAFF.